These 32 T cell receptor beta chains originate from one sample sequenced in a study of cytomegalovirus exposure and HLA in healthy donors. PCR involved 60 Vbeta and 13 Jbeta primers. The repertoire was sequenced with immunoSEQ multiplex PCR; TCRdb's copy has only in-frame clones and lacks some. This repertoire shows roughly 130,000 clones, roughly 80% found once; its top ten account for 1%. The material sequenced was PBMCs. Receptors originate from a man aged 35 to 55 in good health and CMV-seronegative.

The CDR3 protein is CASGSPQVDTQYF. The CDR3 DNA is TGTGCCAGTGGCAGTCCCCAGGTAGATACGCAGTATTTT. The gene calls are TRBV7-9 and TRBJ2-3; D gene unclear. V was shortened by 9 bases and J by 5 bases, with 15 bases between the two germline ends. Looked up from germline, CDR1 is SEHNR and CDR2 is FQNEAQ (reference sequence). The CDR3 runs 13 residues.

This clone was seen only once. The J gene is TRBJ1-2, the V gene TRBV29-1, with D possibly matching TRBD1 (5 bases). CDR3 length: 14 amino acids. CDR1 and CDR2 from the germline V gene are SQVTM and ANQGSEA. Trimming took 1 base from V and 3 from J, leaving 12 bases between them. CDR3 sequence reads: CSVEGGVGHYGYTF. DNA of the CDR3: TGCAGCGTTGAAGGGGGGGTAGGTCACTATGGCTACACCTTC.

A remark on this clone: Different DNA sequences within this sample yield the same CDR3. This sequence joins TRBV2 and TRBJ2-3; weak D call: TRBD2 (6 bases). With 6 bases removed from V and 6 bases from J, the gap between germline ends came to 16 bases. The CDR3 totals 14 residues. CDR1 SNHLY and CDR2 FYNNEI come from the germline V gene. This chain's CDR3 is CASRRDAGPDTQYF. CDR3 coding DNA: TGTGCCAGCAGGCGGGACGCCGGACCGGATACGCAGTATTTT.

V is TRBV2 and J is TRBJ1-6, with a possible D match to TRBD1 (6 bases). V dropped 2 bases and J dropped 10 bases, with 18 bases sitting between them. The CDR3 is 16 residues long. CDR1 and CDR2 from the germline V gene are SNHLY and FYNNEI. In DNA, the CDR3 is TGTGCCAGCAGTGAAAGGGTAGGGGGTGGATCCTCACCCCTCCACTTT. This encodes CASSERVGGGSSPLHF.

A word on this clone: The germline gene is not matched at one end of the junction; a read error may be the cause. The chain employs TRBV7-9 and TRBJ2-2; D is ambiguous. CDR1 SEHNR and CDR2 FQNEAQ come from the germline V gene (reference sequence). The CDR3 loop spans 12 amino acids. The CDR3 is CSSSQNTGELFF. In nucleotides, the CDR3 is TGTTCCAGCAGCCAGAACACCGGGGAGCTGTTTTTT.

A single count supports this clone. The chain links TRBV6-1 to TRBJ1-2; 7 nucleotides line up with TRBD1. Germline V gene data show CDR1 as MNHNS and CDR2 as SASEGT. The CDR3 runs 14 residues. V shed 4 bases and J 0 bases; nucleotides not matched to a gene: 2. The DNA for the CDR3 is TGTGCCAGCAGTGTTGGACAGGCTAACTATGGCTACACCTTC. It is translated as CASSVGQANYGYTF.

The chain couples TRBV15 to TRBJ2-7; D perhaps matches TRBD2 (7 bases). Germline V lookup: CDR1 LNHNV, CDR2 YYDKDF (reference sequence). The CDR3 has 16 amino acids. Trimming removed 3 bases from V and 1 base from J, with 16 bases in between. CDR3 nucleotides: TGTGCCACCAGCAGGGGGGGGCAGGGTGCGTCCTACGAGCAGTACTTC. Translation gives CATSRGGQGASYEQYF.

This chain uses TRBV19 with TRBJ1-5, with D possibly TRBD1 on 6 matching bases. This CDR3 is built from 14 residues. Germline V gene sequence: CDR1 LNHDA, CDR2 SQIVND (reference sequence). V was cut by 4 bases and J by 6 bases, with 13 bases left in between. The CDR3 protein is CASSTNRVGQPQHF. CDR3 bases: TGTGCCAGTAGTACCAACAGGGTAGGTCAGCCCCAGCATTTT.

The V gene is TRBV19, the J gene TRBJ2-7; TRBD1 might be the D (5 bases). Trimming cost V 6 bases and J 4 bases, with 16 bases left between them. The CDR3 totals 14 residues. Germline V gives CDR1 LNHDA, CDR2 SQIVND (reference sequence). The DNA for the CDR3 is TGTGCCAGTAGCCGCATAGGGGTTTTGTACGAGCAGTACTTC. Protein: CASSRIGVLYEQYF.

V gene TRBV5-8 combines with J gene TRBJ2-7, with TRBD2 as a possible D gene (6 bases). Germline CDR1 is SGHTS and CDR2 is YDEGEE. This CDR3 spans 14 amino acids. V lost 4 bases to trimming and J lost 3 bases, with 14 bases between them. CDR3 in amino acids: CASSPGRGNYEQYF. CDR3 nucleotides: TGTGCCAGCAGCCCTGGCCGGGGGAACTACGAGCAGTACTTC.

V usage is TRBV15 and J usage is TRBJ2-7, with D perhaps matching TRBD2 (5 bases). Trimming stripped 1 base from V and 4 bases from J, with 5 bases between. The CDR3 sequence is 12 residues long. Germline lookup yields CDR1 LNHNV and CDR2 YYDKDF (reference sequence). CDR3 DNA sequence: TGTGCCACCAGCAGAGGCGGGTACGAGCAGTACTTC. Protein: CATSRGGYEQYF.

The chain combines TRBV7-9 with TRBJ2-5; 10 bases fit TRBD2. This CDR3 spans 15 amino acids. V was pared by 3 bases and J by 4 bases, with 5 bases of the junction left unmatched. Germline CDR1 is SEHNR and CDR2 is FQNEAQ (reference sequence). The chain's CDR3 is CASSFEAGGGETQYF. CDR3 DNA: TGTGCCAGCAGCTTCGAAGCGGGAGGGGGAGAGACCCAGTACTTC. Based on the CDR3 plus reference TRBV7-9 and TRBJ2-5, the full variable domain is DTGVSQNPRHKITKRGQNVTFRCDPISEHNRLYWYRQTLGQGPEFLTYFQNEAQLEKSRLLSDRFSAERPKGSFSTLEIQRTEQGDSAMYLCASSFEAGGGETQYFGPGTRLLVL.

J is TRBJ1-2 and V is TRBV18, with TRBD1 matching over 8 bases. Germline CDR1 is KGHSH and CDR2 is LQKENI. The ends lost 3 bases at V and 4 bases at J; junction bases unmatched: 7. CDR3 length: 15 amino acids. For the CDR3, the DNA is TGTGCCAGCTCACCGGAGGACAGGGCCGTCTATGGCTACACCTTC. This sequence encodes CASSPEDRAVYGYTF.

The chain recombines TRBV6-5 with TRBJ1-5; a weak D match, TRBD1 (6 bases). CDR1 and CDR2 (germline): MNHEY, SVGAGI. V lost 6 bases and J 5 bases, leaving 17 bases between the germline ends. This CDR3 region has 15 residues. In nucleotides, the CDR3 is TGTGCCAGCAGGCCCACGGGGGGGGCGGATCAGCCCCAGCATTTT. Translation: CASRPTGGADQPQHF.

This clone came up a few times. CDR3 in amino acids: CASRKSRDRVPYEQYF. Written as DNA, the CDR3 is TGTGCCAGCAGAAAATCCCGGGACAGGGTTCCCTACGAGCAGTACTTC. V is TRBV2 and J is TRBJ2-7; 9 positions agree with TRBD1. Looked up from germline, CDR1 is SNHLY and CDR2 is FYNNEI. The CDR3 consists of 16 residues. The V and J ends lost 6 bases and 2 bases, in that order; junction bases with no gene match: 11.

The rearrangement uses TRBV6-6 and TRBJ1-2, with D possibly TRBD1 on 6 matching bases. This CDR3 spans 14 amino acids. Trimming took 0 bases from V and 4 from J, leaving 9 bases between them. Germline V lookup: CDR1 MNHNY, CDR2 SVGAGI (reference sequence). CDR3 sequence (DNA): TGTGCCAGCAGTTACTCGAAGGACAGCTATGGCTACACCTTC. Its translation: CASSYSKDSYGYTF.

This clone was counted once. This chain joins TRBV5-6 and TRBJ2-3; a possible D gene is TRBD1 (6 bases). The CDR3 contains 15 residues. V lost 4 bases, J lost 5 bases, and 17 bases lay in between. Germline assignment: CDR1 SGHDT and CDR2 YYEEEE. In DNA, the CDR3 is TGTGCCAGCAGCACAGGGAAAGGGTCTCGAGATACGCAGTATTTT. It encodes CASSTGKGSRDTQYF. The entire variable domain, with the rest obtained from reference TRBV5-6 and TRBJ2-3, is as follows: DAGVTQSPTHLIKTRGQQVTLRCSPKSGHDTVSWYQQALGQGPQFIFQYYEEEERQRGNFPDRFSGHQFPNYSSELNVNALLLGDSALYLCASSTGKGSRDTQYFGPGTRLTVL.

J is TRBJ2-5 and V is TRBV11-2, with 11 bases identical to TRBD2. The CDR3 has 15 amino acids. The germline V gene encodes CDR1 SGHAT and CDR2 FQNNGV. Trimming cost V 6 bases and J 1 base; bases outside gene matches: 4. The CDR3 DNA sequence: TGTGCCAGCAGAGGGACTAGCGGAGCCCAAGAGACCCAGTACTTC. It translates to CASRGTSGAQETQYF.

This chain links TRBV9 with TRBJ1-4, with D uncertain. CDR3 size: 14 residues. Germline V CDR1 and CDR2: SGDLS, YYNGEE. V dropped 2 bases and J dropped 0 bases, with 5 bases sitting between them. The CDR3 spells CASSVSATNEKLFF. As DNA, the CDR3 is TGTGCCAGCAGCGTCAGTGCAACTAATGAAAAACTGTTTTTT. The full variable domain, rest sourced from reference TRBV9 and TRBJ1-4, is DSGVTQTPKHLITATGQRVTLRCSPRSGDLSVYWYQQSLDQGLQFLIQYYNGEERAKGNILERFSAQQFPDLHSELNLSSLELGDSALYFCASSVSATNEKLFFGSGTQLSVL.

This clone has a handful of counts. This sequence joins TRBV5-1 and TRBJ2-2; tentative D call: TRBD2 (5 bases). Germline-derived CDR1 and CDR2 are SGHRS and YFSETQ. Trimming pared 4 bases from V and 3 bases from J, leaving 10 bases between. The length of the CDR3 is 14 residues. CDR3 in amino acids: CASSQRSYTGELFF. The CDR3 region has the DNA TGCGCCAGCAGCCAGCGGTCATACACCGGGGAGCTGTTTTTT.

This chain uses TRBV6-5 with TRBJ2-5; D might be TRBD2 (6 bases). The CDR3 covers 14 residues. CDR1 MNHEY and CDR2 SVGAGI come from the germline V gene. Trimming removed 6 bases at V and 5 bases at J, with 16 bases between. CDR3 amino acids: CASRARAAGETQYF. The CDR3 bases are TGTGCCAGCAGAGCCCGGGCCGCGGGGGAGACCCAGTACTTC.

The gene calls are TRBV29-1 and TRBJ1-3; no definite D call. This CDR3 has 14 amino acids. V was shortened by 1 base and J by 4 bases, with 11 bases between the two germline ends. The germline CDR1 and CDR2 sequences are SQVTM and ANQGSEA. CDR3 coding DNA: TGCAGCGTTGAAGGGGTCCAGGCGGGAAACACCATATATTTT. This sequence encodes CSVEGVQAGNTIYF. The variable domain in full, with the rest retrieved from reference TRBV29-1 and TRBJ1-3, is SAVISQKPSRDICQRGTSLTIQCQVDSQVTMMFWYRQQPGQSLTLIATANQGSEATYESGFVIDKFPISRPNLTFSTLTVSNMSPEDSSIYLCSVEGVQAGNTIYFGEGSWLTVV.

The CDR3 here is CASSFSRAGEETQYF. Written as DNA, the CDR3 is TGTGCCAGCAGTTTTTCGAGAGCGGGGGAAGAGACCCAGTACTTC. This chain uses TRBV28 with TRBJ2-5; 8 bases fit TRBD2. Unmatched junction bases numbered 6, after V lost 3 bases and J lost 3 bases. There are 15 residues in the CDR3. CDR1 MDHEN and CDR2 SYDVKM come from the germline V gene.

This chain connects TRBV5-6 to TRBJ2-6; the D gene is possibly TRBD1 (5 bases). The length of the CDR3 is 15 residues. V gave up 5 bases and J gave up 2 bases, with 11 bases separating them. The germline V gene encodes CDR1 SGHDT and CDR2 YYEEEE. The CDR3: CASRQTGTGANVLTF. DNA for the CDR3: TGTGCCAGCAGGCAAACAGGTACTGGGGCCAACGTCCTGACTTTC.

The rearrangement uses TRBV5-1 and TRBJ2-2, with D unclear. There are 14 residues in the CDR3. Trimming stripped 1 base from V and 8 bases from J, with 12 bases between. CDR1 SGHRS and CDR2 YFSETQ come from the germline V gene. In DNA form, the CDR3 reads TGCGCCAGCAGCTTGATGCGGCTGGAGGGGGAGCTGTTTTTT. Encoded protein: CASSLMRLEGELFF.

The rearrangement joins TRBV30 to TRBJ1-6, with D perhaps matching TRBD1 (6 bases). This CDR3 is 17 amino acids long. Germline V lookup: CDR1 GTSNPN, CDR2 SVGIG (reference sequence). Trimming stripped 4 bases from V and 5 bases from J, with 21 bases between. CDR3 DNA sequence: TGTGCCTGGAAGCCCAAGAACAGGGCCCCCAATAATTCACCCCTCCACTTT. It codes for CAWKPKNRAPNNSPLHF. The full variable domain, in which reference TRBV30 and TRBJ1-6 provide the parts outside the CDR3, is SQTIHQWPATLVQPVGSPLSLECTVEGTSNPNLYWYRQAAGRGLQLLFYSVGIGQISSEVPQNLSASRPQDRQFILSSKKLLLSDSGFYLCAWKPKNRAPNNSPLHFGNGTRLTVT.

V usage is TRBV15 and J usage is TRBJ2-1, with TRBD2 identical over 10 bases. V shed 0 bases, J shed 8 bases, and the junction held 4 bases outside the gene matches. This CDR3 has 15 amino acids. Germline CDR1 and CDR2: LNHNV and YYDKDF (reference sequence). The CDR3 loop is CATSRDWLAGDEQFF. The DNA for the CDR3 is TGTGCCACCAGCAGAGATTGGCTAGCGGGAGATGAGCAGTTCTTC.

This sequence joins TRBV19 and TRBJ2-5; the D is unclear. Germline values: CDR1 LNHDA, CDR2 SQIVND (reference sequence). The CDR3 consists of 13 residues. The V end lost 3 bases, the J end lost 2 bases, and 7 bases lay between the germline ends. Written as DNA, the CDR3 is TGTGCCAGTAGTATCCCCCCGCAAGAGACCCAGTACTTC. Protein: CASSIPPQETQYF.

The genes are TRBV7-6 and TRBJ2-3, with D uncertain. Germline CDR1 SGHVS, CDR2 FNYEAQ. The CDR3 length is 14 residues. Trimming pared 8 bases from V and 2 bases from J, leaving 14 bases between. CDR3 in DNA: TGTGCCAGCGCCCTAGGCAGAAACACAGATACGCAGTATTTT. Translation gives CASALGRNTDTQYF.

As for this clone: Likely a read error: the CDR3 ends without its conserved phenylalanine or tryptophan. The CDR3 sequence: CAWSYGSTDTQYV. The CDR3 region has the DNA TGTGCCTGGAGTTATGGGAGCACAGATACGCAGTATGTT. J is TRBJ2-3 and V is TRBV30; D is uncertain. There are 13 residues in the CDR3. In germline, CDR1 is GTSNPN, CDR2 SVGIG (reference sequence). V dropped 2 bases and J dropped 0 bases, with 6 bases sitting between them.

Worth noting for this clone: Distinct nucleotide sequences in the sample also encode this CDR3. The CDR3 nucleotides read TGTGCCTGGAGTGTACAGGGGGGCAATCAGCCCCAGCATTTT. This encodes CAWSVQGGNQPQHF. The chain employs TRBV30 and TRBJ1-5; 8 bases match TRBD1. The CDR3 loop spans 14 amino acids. Germline values: CDR1 GTSNPN, CDR2 SVGIG (reference sequence). J gave up 2 bases and V 0 bases, and 0 bases lay outside the gene matches.

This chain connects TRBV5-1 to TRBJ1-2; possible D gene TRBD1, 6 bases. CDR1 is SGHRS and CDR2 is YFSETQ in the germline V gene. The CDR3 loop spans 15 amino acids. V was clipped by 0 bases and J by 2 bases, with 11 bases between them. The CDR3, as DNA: TGCGCCAGCAGCTTGGGCGCCGGACAGAACTATGGCTACACCTTC. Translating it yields CASSLGAGQNYGYTF.